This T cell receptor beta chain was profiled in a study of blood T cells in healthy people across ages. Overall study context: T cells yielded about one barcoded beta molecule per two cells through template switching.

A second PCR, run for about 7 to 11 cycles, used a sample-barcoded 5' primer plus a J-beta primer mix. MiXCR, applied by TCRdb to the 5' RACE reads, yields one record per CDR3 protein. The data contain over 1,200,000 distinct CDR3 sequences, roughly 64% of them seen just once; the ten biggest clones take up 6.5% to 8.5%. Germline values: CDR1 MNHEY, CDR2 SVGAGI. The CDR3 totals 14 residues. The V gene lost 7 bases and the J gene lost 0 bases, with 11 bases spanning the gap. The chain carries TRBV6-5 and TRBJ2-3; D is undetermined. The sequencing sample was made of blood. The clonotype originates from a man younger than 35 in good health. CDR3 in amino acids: CASTRYSSTDTQYF. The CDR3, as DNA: TGTGCCAGCACTCGGTACAGTAGCACAGATACGCAGTATTTT.